The TCR beta chain described here comes from a study of beta chain features in type 1 diabetes. Study-wide points: Among type 1 diabetes patients, VDJ junctions had fewer insertions and more deletions.

Concerning this clone: Antigen unknown. This CDR3 is also generated by other DNA sequences in the sample.

CD45RO/CCR7/CD25/CD127/CD95/CD27 sorting isolated CD4+ naive, central memory, regulatory and stem cell-like memory cells. Germline V lookup: CDR1 MNHNS, CDR2 SASEGT. The V end lost 8 bases, the J end lost 2 bases, and 12 bases lay between the germline ends. The CDR3 covers 13 residues. TCRB transcripts that were expressed got sequenced, as all of the isolated RNA had been reverse transcribed. This table comes from immunoSEQ multiplex PCR, and its TCRdb copy is limited to in-frame clones, with some not included. The sample includes approximately 160,000 clones, 7.5% to 10% seen only once; the top ten take approximately 0.65%.

The source material was central memory CD4+ T cells from blood. The clonotype originates from a man younger than 35 in good health. The V call is TRBV6-1, the J call TRBJ2-5; D might be TRBD2 (7 bases). The CDR3 sequence: CASARGGQETQYF. The CDR3, as DNA: TGTGCCAGCGCGAGGGGGGGACAAGAGACCCAGTACTTC.